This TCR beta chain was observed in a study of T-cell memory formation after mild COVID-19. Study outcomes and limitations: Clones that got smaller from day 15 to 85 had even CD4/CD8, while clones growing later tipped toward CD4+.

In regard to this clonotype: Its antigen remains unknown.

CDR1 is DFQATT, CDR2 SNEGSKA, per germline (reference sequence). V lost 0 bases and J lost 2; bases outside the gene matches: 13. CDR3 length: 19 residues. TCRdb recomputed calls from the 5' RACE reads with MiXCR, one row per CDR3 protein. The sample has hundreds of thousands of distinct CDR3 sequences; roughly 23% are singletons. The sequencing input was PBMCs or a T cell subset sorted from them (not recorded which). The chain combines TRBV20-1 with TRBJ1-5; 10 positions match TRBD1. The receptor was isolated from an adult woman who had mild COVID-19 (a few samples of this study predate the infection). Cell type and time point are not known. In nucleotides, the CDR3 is TGCAGTGCTAGAGATCGGGACAGGGGCTCGATTTTTGGCAATCAGCCCCAGCATTTT. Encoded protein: CSARDRDRGSIFGNQPQHF.